What follows are 5 T cell receptor beta chains derived from one specimen sequenced in a study of T cells in Graves' hyperthyroidism and ophthalmopathy. From RNA transcripts, TCR beta CDR3 regions were amplified. The TCR CDR3 first-round RT-PCR relied on the HTBI primer set. One entry per CDR3 protein, called by TCRdb with MiXCR from the multiplex PCR reads. The sample shows 500,000 to 800,000 distinct CDR3 sequences, more than 14% of them seen only once. What was sequenced was blood. The source of these receptors is a woman in her forties or fifties with Graves' ophthalmopathy.

Only a few counts were recorded for this clonotype. The rearrangement links TRBV29-1 to TRBJ2-1, with 11 bases that match TRBD2. This CDR3 has 15 residues. V dropped 5 bases and J dropped 1; count of bases not matched to a gene: 4. The germline gives CDR1 SQVTM, CDR2 ANQGSEA. The CDR3 here is CSVKTSGRSYNEQFF. The CDR3 DNA follows: TGCAGCGTTAAAACTAGCGGGAGATCCTACAATGAGCAGTTCTTC.

In this sample, this clonotype turned up many times. The V and J genes are TRBV14 and TRBJ2-5; D is perhaps TRBD1 (5 bases). Gene TRBJ2-3 matches the end of the DNA better, so the J call may be wrong. The CDR3 extends over 13 amino acids. In germline, CDR1 is SGHDN, CDR2 FVKESK. The CDR3 loop is CASSQDRVGTQYF. The CDR3 DNA is TGTGCCAGCAGCCAAGACAGGGTCGGTACGCAGTATTTT.

This clonotype was picked up many times. Here the CDR3 reads CASSSLEWNTEAFF. In DNA, the CDR3 is TGTGCCAGCAGTTCGTTGGAATGGAACACTGAAGCTTTCTTT. The rearrangement joins TRBV28 to TRBJ1-1, with D uncertain. Germline assignment: CDR1 MDHEN and CDR2 SYDVKM. Trimming cost V 4 bases and J 1 base, with 10 bases left between them. This CDR3 comprises 14 residues.

This clonotype was counted between two and nine times. This rearrangement joins TRBV20-1 to TRBJ2-3; 12 positions match TRBD1. From germline, CDR1 is DFQATT and CDR2 SNEGSKA (reference sequence). The CDR3 loop spans 14 amino acids. The V gene end was trimmed by 6 bases and the J gene end by 4 bases; junction bases not matched to a gene: 5. For the CDR3, the DNA is TGCAGTGCGGGGACAGGGGGCTTTGCAGATACGCAGTATTTT. This gives the protein CSAGTGGFADTQYF.

This clonotype was observed at least ten times. The chain combines TRBV13 with TRBJ1-5; D unresolved. The length of the CDR3 is 12 residues. Trimming took 5 bases from V and 7 from J, leaving 9 bases between them. Germline values: CDR1 PRHDT, CDR2 FYEKMQ (reference sequence). The chain's CDR3 is CASSVSGQPQHF. CDR3 in DNA: TGTGCCAGCAGCGTATCGGGACAGCCCCAGCATTTT. The whole variable domain, filled in from reference TRBV13 and TRBJ1-5, reads AAGVIQSPRHLIKEKRETATLKCYPIPRHDTVYWYQQGPGQDPQFLISFYEKMQSDKGSIPDRFSAQQFSDYHSELNMSSLELGDSALYFCASSVSGQPQHFGDGTRLSIL.